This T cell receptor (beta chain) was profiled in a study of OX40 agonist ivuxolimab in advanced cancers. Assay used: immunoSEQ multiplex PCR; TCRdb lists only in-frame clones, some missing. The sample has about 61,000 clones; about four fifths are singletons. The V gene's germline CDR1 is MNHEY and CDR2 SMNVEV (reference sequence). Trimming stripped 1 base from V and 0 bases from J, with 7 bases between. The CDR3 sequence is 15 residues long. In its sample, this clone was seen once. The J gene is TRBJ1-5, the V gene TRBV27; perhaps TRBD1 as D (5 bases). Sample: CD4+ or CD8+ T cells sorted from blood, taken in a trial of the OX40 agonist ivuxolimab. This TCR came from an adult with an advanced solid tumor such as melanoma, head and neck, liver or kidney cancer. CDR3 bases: TGTGCCAGCAGTTTATACAGGACTAGCAATCAGCCCCAGCATTTT. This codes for CASSLYRTSNQPQHF.